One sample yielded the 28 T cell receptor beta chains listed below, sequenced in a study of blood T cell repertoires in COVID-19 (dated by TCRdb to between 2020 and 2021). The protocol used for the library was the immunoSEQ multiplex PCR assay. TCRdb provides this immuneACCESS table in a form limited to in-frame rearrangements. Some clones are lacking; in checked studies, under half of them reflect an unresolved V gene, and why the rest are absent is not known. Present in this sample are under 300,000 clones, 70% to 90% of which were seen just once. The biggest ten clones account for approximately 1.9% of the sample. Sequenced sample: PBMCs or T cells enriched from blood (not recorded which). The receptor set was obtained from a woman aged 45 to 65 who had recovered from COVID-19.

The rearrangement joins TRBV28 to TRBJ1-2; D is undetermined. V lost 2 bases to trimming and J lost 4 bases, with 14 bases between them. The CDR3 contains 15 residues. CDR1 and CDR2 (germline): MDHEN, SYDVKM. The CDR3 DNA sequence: TGTGCCAGCAGTTTACTTCAGGCCGAACGCTATGGCTACACCTTC. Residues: CASSLLQAERYGYTF.

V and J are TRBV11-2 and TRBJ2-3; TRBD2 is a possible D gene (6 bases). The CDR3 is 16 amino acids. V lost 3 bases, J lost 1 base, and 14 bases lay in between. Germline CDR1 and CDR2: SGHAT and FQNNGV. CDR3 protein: CASSLGLLGGTDTQYF. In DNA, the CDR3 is TGTGCCAGCAGCTTGGGACTGCTAGGTGGCACAGATACGCAGTATTTT.

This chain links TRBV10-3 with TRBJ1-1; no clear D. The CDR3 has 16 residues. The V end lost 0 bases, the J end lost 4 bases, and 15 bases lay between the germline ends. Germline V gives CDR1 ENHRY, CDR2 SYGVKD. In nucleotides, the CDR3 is TGTGCCATCAGTGAGTCGAGGAGGGTAGAAGGCACTGAAGCTTTCTTT. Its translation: CAISESRRVEGTEAFF.

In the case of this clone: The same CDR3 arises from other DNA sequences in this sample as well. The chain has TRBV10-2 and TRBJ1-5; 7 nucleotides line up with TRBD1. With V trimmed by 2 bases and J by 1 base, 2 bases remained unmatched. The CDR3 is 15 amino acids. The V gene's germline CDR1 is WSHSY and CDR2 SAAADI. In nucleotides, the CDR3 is TGCGCCAGCAGTGAGACAGGGGCAAGCAATCAGCCCCAGCATTTT. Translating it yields CASSETGASNQPQHF.

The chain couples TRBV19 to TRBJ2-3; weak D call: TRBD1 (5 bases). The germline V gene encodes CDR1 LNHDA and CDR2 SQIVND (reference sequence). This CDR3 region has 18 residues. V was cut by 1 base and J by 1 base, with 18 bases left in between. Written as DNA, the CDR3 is TGTGCCAGTAGTATAGGGGGATCAGCAGGGTATGGCACAGATACGCAGTATTTT. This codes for CASSIGGSAGYGTDTQYF.

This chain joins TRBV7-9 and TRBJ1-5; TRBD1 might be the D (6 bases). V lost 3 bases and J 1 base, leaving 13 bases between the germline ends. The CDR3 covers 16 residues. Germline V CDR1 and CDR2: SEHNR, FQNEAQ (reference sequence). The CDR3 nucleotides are TGTGCCAGCAGCTTGGGTCTGGACAGAAGCAATCAGCCCCAGCATTTT. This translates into CASSLGLDRSNQPQHF.

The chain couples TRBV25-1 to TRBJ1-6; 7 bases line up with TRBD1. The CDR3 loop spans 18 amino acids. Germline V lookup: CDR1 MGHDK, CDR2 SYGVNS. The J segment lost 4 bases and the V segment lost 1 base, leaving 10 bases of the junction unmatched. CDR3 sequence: CASSEFETGTNYNSPLHF. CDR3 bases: TGTGCCAGCAGTGAATTTGAGACAGGGACAAATTATAATTCACCCCTCCACTTT.

Here the CDR3 reads CSVVRQGGYEQYF. The CDR3 DNA follows: TGCAGCGTTGTCCGGCAGGGGGGCTACGAGCAGTACTTC. The chain links TRBV29-1 to TRBJ2-7; the D gene is possibly TRBD1 (7 bases). The germline gives CDR1 SQVTM, CDR2 ANQGSEA. The CDR3 totals 13 residues. Trimming shortened V by 4 bases and J by 3 bases, and 13 bases separated the two germline ends.

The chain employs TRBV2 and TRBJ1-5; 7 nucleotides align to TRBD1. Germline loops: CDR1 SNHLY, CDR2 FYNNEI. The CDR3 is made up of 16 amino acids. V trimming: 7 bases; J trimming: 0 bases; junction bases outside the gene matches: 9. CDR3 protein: CASKRDSKYSNQPQHF. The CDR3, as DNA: TGTGCCAGCAAGAGGGACAGCAAGTATAGCAATCAGCCCCAGCATTTT.

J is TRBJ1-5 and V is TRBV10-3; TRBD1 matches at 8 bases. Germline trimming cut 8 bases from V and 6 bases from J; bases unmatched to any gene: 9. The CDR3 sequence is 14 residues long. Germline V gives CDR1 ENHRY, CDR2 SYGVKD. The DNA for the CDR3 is TGTGCCATCGGTACACAGGGGGAGAGTCAGCCCCAGCATTTT. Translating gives CAIGTQGESQPQHF.

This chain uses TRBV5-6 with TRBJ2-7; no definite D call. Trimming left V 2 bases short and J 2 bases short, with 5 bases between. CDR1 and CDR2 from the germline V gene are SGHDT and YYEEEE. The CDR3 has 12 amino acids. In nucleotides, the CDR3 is TGTGCCAGCAGCTTATATACCTACGAGCAGTACTTC. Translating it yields CASSLYTYEQYF.

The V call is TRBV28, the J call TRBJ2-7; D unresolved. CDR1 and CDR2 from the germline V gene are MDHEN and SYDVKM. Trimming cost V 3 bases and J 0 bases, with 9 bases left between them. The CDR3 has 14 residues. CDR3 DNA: TGTGCCAGCAGTTTTGCCTCCAGCTCCTACGAGCAGTACTTC. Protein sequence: CASSFASSSYEQYF. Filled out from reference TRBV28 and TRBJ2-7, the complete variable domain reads DVKVTQSSRYLVKRTGEKVFLECVQDMDHENMFWYRQDPGLGLRLIYFSYDVKMKEKGDIPEGYSVSREKKERFSLILESASTNQTSMYLCASSFASSSYEQYFGPGTRLTVT.

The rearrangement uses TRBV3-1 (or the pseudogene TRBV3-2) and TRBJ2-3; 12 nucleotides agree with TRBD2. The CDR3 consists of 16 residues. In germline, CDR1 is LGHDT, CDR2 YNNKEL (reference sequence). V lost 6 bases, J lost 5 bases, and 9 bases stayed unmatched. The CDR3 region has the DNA TGTGCCAGCAGTCGAGGACCGGGACTAGCGGGAGATACGCAGTATTTT. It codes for CASSRGPGLAGDTQYF.

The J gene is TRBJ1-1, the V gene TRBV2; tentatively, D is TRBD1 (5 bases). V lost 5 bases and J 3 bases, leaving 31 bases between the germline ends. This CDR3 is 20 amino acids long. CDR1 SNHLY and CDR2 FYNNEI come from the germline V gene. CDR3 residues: CASSPPAQGGFSNLYTEAFF. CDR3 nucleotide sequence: TGTGCCAGCAGTCCCCCAGCGCAGGGCGGATTCTCAAATCTTTACACTGAAGCTTTCTTT.

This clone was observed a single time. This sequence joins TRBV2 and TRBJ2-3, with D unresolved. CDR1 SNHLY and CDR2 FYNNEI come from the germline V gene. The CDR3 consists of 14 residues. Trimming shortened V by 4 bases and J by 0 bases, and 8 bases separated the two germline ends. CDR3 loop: CASSGASSTDTQYF. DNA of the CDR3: TGTGCCAGCAGTGGAGCTTCTAGCACAGATACGCAGTATTTT.

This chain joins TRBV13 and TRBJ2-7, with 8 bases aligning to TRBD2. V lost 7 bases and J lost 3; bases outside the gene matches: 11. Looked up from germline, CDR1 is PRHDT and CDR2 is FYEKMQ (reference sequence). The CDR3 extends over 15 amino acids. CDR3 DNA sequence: TGTGCCAGCACCCCCGGGAGGGCTAGCGGCTACGAGCAGTACTTC. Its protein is CASTPGRASGYEQYF.

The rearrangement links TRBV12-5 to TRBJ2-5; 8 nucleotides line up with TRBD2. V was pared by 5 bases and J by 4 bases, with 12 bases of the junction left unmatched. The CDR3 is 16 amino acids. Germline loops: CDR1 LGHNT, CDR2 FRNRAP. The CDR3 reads CASGPTSGRVVETQYF. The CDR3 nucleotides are TGTGCTAGTGGTCCCACAAGCGGGAGAGTCGTAGAGACCCAGTACTTC.

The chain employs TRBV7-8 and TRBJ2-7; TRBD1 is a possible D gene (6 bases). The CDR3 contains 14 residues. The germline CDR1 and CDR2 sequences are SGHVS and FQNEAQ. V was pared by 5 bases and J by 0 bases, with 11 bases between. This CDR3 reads CASSEQGNSYEQYF. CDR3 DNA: TGTGCCAGCAGCGAGCAGGGGAACTCCTACGAGCAGTACTTC.

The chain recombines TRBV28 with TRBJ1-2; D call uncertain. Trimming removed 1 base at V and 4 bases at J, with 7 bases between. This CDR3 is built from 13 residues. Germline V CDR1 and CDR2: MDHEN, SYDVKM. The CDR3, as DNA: TGTGCCAGCAGTTTATATGGCAGCTATGGCTACACCTTC. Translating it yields CASSLYGSYGYTF.

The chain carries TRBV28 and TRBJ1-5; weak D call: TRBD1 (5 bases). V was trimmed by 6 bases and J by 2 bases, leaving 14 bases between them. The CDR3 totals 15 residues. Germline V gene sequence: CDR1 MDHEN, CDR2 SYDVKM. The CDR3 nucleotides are TGTGCCAGCAGGGGAGGGGATTATGGCAATCAGCCCCAGCATTTT. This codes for CASRGGDYGNQPQHF. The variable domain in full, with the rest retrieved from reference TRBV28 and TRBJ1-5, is DVKVTQSSRYLVKRTGEKVFLECVQDMDHENMFWYRQDPGLGLRLIYFSYDVKMKEKGDIPEGYSVSREKKERFSLILESASTNQTSMYLCASRGGDYGNQPQHFGDGTRLSIL.

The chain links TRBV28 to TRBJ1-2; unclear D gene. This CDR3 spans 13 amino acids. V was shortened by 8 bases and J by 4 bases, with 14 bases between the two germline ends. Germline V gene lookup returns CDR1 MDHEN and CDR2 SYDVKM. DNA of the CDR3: TGTGCCAGCCATAATGGCCGTTCCTATGGCTACACCTTC. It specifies CASHNGRSYGYTF.

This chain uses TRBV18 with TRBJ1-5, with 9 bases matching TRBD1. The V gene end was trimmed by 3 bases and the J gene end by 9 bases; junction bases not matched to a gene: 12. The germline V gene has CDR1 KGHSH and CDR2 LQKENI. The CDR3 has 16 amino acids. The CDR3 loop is CASSPTGTGKGVPQHF. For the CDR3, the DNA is TGTGCCAGCTCACCTACCGGGACAGGGAAGGGTGTGCCCCAGCATTTT. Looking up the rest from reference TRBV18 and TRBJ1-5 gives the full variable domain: NAGVMQNPRHLVRRRGQEARLRCSPMKGHSHVYWYRQLPEEGLKFMVYLQKENIIDESGMPKERFSAEFPKEGPSILRIQQVVRGDSAAYFCASSPTGTGKGVPQHFGDGTRLSIL.

The CDR3, as DNA: TGTGCCAGCAGCGGAGGCAGGGGGCGAGAGGTCGATGGCTACACCTTC. Protein sequence: CASSGGRGREVDGYTF. The chain is built from TRBV5-5 and TRBJ1-2, with 8 bases that match TRBD1. Germline V lookup: CDR1 SGHKS, CDR2 YYEKEE (reference sequence). This CDR3 is 16 amino acids long. V lost 4 bases and J lost 6; bases outside the gene matches: 14.

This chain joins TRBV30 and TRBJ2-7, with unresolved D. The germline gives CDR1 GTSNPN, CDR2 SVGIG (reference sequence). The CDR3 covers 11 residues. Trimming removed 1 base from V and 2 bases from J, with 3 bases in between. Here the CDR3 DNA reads TGTGCCTGGAGTGACACCTACGAGCAGTACTTC. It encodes CAWSDTYEQYF.

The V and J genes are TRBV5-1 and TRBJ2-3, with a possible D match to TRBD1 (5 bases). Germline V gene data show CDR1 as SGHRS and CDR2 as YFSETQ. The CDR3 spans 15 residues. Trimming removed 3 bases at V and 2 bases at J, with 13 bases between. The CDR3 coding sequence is TGCGCCAGCAGCTACGATAATGGGGCCACAGATACGCAGTATTTT. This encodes CASSYDNGATDTQYF. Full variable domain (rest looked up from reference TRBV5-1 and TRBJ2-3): KAGVTQTPRYLIKTRGQQVTLSCSPISGHRSVSWYQQTPGQGLQFLFEYFSETQRNKGNFPGRFSGRQFSNSRSEMNVSTLELGDSALYLCASSYDNGATDTQYFGPGTRLTVL.

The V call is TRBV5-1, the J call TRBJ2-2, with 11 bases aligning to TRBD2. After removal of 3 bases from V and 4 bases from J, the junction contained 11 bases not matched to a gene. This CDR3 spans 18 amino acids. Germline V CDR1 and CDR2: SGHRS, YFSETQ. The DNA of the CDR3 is TGCGCCAGCAGCTGGAGCCGCACTAGCGGGAGCAGCACCGGGGAGCTGTTTTTT. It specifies CASSWSRTSGSSTGELFF.

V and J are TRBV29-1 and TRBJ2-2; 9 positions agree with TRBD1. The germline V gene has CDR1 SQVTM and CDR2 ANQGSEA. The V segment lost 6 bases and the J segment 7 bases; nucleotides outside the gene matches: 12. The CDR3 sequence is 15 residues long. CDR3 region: CSVQAGTGLGGELFF. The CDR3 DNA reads TGCAGCGTCCAAGCGGGGACAGGGCTCGGCGGGGAGCTGTTTTTT.

For the CDR3, the DNA is TGTGCCAGCAGTCCGTACCTGGGACAGAGCACAGATACGCAGTATTTT. Its protein is CASSPYLGQSTDTQYF. The chain combines TRBV28 with TRBJ2-3; 7 bases align to TRBD1. Trimming cost V 5 bases and J 0 bases; bases outside gene matches: 8. This CDR3 spans 16 amino acids. CDR1 MDHEN and CDR2 SYDVKM come from the germline V gene.